The clone carrying this T cell receptor (beta chain) was seen many times. Antigen specificity is unknown. The V gene's germline CDR1 is LGHNA and CDR2 YSLEER. This CDR3 contains 13 residues. Unmatched junction bases numbered 4, after V lost 0 bases and J lost 8 bases. Via MiXCR, TCRdb re-called the PCR reads, giving one row per CDR3 protein. The table lists roughly 320,000 distinct CDR3 sequences, 20% to 25% of them singletons. These data come from a study of molecular identifiers for immune sequencing clone quantification. Study-wide context: Five aliquots were made in replicates from the RNA of about 20,000 or 100,000 naive CD8 cells, and four were sequenced.

Whole-study results and caveats: Clone sizes could be underestimated for highly expanded clones when identical TCR molecules share a barcode.

The sequence derives from a human donor in good health. Some libraries in this study had Jurkat cell RNA spiked in. V and J are TRBV4-3 and TRBJ2-7, with TRBD2 identical over 7 bases. The sample comprised naive CD8+ T cells from blood, with Jurkat cell RNA spiked in. Subset reported: FACS-sorted CD8+CD4-CCR7+CD45RA+ naive T cells. CDR3 DNA sequence: TGCGCCAGCAGCCAAGAGGAAAGCGGGAAGCAGTACTTC. Encoded protein: CASSQEESGKQYF.